This TCR beta chain stems from a study of T cells in Graves' hyperthyroidism and ophthalmopathy. Findings of the study overall: Before onset, ophthalmopathy was predicted by the model a median roughly 6.4 months earlier.

The CDR3 is made up of 15 amino acids. Unmatched junction bases numbered 4, after V lost 3 bases and J lost 2 bases. Germline V lookup: CDR1 DFQATT, CDR2 SNEGSKA (reference sequence). The TCR beta CDR3 regions underwent amplification using RNA transcripts as the source. With the HTBI primer set, the TCR CDR3 went through a first round of RT-PCR. TCRdb re-analysed the multiplex PCR reads in MiXCR, keeping a single row per CDR3 protein. Here the sample spans under 300,000 distinct CDR3 sequences, roughly 15% being singletons. Sampled blood dates from first hyperthyroidism diagnosis, and it precedes any ophthalmopathy symptoms. Roughly 9.1 ml of fresh peripheral blood supplied the PBMCs. Regarding this clonotype: Antigen: not known.

The chain links TRBV20-1 to TRBJ2-4, with 10 bases lining up with TRBD1. The sequencing input was blood. The sequence derives from a woman aged 25 to 39 with Graves' hyperthyroidism that later progressed to Graves' ophthalmopathy. This CDR3 reads CSASWDRGTKNIQYF. In nucleotides, the CDR3 is TGCAGTGCTAGCTGGGACAGGGGTACCAAAAACATTCAGTACTTC.